A single sample gave rise to the 21 T cell receptor beta chains below, sequenced in a study of cytomegalovirus exposure and HLA in healthy donors (dated by TCRdb to the late 2010s). The method behind the library was the immunoSEQ multiplex PCR assay. A mixture of 60 forward primers for TCR Vbeta segments and 13 reverse primers for TCR Jbeta segments was used in the multiplex PCR. Imported from immuneACCESS, the table was reduced by TCRdb to in-frame sequences with V and J called. These copies leave out some clones; in studies compared against another copy, an unresolved V gene accounts for under half, and the cause of the remainder is not known. This sample holds around 180,000 clones; 65% to 90% were observed only once. The top ten hold 1% to 1.5% of the sample. The sequenced sample was PBMCs. Receptors were obtained from a girl aged 2 to 10 in good health and CMV-seropositive.

The rearrangement uses TRBV5-1 and TRBJ2-1; 8 bases map to TRBD1. Germline-derived CDR1 and CDR2 are SGHRS and YFSETQ. V shed 4 bases and J 7 bases; nucleotides not matched to a gene: 13. The CDR3 spans 16 residues. CDR3 in amino acids: CASSTDRDRSVNEQFF. Here the CDR3 DNA reads TGCGCCAGCAGCACGGATCGGGACAGGTCAGTAAATGAGCAGTTCTTC.

In this sample, this clone turned up a few times. The V and J genes are TRBV7-3 and TRBJ1-1, with D hard to call. Trimming took off 5 bases at V and 1 base at J, with 8 bases between the two ends. The germline gives CDR1 SGHTA, CDR2 FQGTGA. The CDR3 is 13 amino acids. The CDR3 loop reads CASSREANTEAFF. The CDR3, as DNA: TGTGCCAGCAGCAGAGAGGCGAACACTGAAGCTTTCTTT.

J is TRBJ1-2 and V is TRBV11-3; weak D call: TRBD1 (5 bases). From germline, CDR1 is SGHNT and CDR2 YENEEA. The V end was cut by 5 bases, the J end by 4 bases, with 14 bases between. The CDR3 extends over 14 amino acids. The chain's CDR3 is CASSGEWGSYGYTF. CDR3 bases: TGTGCCAGCAGCGGCGAATGGGGCTCCTATGGCTACACCTTC.

This rearrangement joins TRBV27 to TRBJ2-7, with TRBD2 as a possible D gene (6 bases). The V end was cut by 3 bases, the J end by 7 bases, with 10 bases between. The germline gives CDR1 MNHEY, CDR2 SMNVEV (reference sequence). The CDR3 loop spans 12 amino acids. CDR3 protein: CASSFGRGEQYF. The DNA for the CDR3 is TGTGCCAGCAGTTTTGGGCGGGGAGAGCAGTACTTC.

This chain connects TRBV5-1 to TRBJ1-1; possibly TRBD1 for D (5 bases). The V end lost 1 base, the J end lost 0 bases, and 16 bases lay between the germline ends. Germline V gene lookup returns CDR1 SGHRS and CDR2 YFSETQ. The CDR3 has 17 amino acids. The CDR3 bases are TGCGCCAGCAGCTTGCGGTTTGGGGGGATGGTGAACACTGAAGCTTTCTTT. Translation gives CASSLRFGGMVNTEAFF.

The J gene is TRBJ2-3, the V gene TRBV5-1, with 8 bases identical to TRBD2. With 1 base clipped from V and 0 bases from J, the junction kept 4 bases outside the gene matches. From germline, CDR1 is SGHRS and CDR2 YFSETQ. The CDR3 contains 16 residues. The chain's CDR3 is CASSLYSGGSTDTQYF. The CDR3, as DNA: TGCGCCAGCAGCTTGTACAGCGGGGGTAGCACAGATACGCAGTATTTT.

V usage is TRBV7-3 and J usage is TRBJ2-1; 7 bases are a match to TRBD1. Germline trimming cut 5 bases from V and 8 bases from J; bases unmatched to any gene: 3. From germline, CDR1 is SGHTA and CDR2 FQGTGA. This CDR3 region has 12 residues. In nucleotides, the CDR3 is TGTGCCAGCAGCGGCCAGGGGGATGAGCAGTTCTTC. Amino acid sequence: CASSGQGDEQFF.

V usage is TRBV5-4 and J usage is TRBJ1-3, with D possibly being TRBD1 (5 bases). This CDR3 comprises 15 residues. The V end was cut by 1 base, the J end by 3 bases, with 11 bases between. CDR1 and CDR2 from the germline V gene are SGHNT and YYREEE (reference sequence). Here the CDR3 reads CASSLPGRGGNTIYF. The CDR3 nucleotides read TGTGCCAGCAGCTTGCCGGGTAGGGGTGGAAACACCATATATTTT.

The chain combines TRBV27 with TRBJ2-1, with TRBD1 matching 8 bases. V dropped 5 bases and J dropped 15; count of bases not matched to a gene: 12. The CDR3 loop spans 13 amino acids. CDR1 is MNHEY, CDR2 SMNVEV, per germline (reference sequence). In DNA, the CDR3 is TGTGCCAGCAGTAAACTAGAGGACAGGGTTCGGTTCTTC. The encoded protein is CASSKLEDRVRFF.

The chain uses TRBV28 and TRBJ2-7, with a possible D match to TRBD1 (5 bases). Trimming shortened V by 6 bases and J by 0 bases, and 12 bases separated the two germline ends. The CDR3 totals 14 residues. CDR1 and CDR2 from the germline V gene are MDHEN and SYDVKM. CDR3 in DNA: TGTGCCAGCAGATTTGGCAGGGCCTCCTACGAGCAGTACTTC. The encoded protein is CASRFGRASYEQYF.

This clone was counted a few times. Sequence at one end of the junction differs from germline and may be a read error. The chain employs TRBV6-6 and TRBJ2-2; no definite D call. This CDR3 spans 14 amino acids. The germline gives CDR1 MNHNY, CDR2 SVGAGI (reference sequence). CDR3 sequence: CASSLTRSTGELFF. The CDR3, as DNA: TGTGCTAGCAGTTTAACCCGTAGCACCGGGGAGCTGTTTTTT.

J is TRBJ2-7 and V is TRBV28; 7 bases agree with TRBD1. Germline lookup yields CDR1 MDHEN and CDR2 SYDVKM. Trimming removed 5 bases from V and 2 bases from J; junction bases left unmatched: 3. There are 13 residues in the CDR3. CDR3 loop: CASSHGTAYEQYF. The CDR3 DNA reads as TGTGCCAGCAGTCACGGGACAGCCTACGAGCAGTACTTC.

This rearrangement joins TRBV28 to TRBJ1-3, with 9 bases matching TRBD1. J was trimmed by 1 base and V by 6 bases; bases with no gene match: 1. CDR1 is MDHEN, CDR2 SYDVKM, per germline. CDR3 size: 14 residues. CDR3 protein: CASRGQGSGNTIYF. Written as DNA, the CDR3 is TGTGCCAGCAGGGGACAGGGTTCTGGAAACACCATATATTTT.

The V and J genes are TRBV25-1 and TRBJ2-1; D is perhaps TRBD2 (6 bases). With 0 bases removed from V and 7 bases from J, the gap between germline ends came to 19 bases. CDR1 is MGHDK, CDR2 SYGVNS, per germline. The CDR3 sequence is 17 residues long. CDR3 sequence: CASSEYRGSTVRNEQFF. Written as DNA, the CDR3 is TGTGCCAGCAGTGAATATCGGGGGAGTACCGTTAGGAATGAGCAGTTCTTC.

The table lists this clone with a count of one. The chain is built from TRBV4-2 and TRBJ2-1, with D perhaps matching TRBD1 (5 bases). The V gene lost 1 base and the J gene lost 7 bases, with 20 bases spanning the gap. The CDR3 extends over 17 amino acids. Germline V gene data show CDR1 as LGHNA and CDR2 as YNFKEQ. CDR3 sequence: CASSQGDSATVPNEQFF. The CDR3 bases are TGTGCCAGCAGCCAAGGGGATTCCGCGACAGTACCTAATGAGCAGTTCTTC.

CDR3 amino acids: CATSRHWAVPGQENIQYF. DNA for the CDR3: TGTGCCACCAGCAGACACTGGGCAGTTCCGGGACAGGAAAACATTCAGTACTTC. This chain links TRBV15 with TRBJ2-4; 8 nucleotides align to TRBD1. The V segment lost 2 bases and the J segment 5 bases; nucleotides outside the gene matches: 14. CDR3 length: 18 amino acids. Germline assignment: CDR1 LNHNV and CDR2 YYDKDF (reference sequence).

V and J are TRBV7-3 and TRBJ2-5; 7 bases agree with TRBD2. The V gene's germline CDR1 is SGHTA and CDR2 FQGTGA. CDR3 length equals 14 residues. Trimming removed 5 bases from V and 5 bases from J; junction bases left unmatched: 8. CDR3 sequence reads: CASSPDSGGETQYF. CDR3 sequence (DNA): TGTGCCAGCAGCCCGGATTCCGGGGGGGAGACCCAGTACTTC.

This clone was counted only a few times. This chain uses TRBV10-2 with TRBJ1-5; no reliable D call. With 4 bases removed from V and 6 bases from J, the gap between germline ends came to 7 bases. The CDR3 runs 12 residues. The germline gives CDR1 WSHSY, CDR2 SAAADI. DNA for the CDR3: TGCGCCAGCAGTGCTTTGAGTCAGCCCCAGCATTTT. Encoded protein: CASSALSQPQHF.

The chain combines TRBV18 with TRBJ2-5, with a possible D match to TRBD1 (6 bases). The V end lost 5 bases, the J end lost 2 bases, and 12 bases lay between the germline ends. The CDR3 totals 14 residues. The germline V gene encodes CDR1 KGHSH and CDR2 LQKENI. The CDR3: CASSWGQGQETQYF. The CDR3 bases are TGTGCCAGCTCATGGGGGCAGGGGCAAGAGACCCAGTACTTC.

The rearrangement uses TRBV30 and TRBJ1-2; D possibly corresponds to TRBD1 (5 bases). Germline loops: CDR1 GTSNPN, CDR2 SVGIG (reference sequence). Trimming pared 2 bases from V and 11 bases from J, leaving 18 bases between. CDR3 length: 13 amino acids. CDR3 coding DNA: TGTGCCTGGAGTCTCCGGGGGTCTTTGGGGTACACCTTC. Its protein is CAWSLRGSLGYTF.

This clone was observed a handful of times. The chain uses TRBV7-3 and TRBJ1-1; D is ambiguous. V was cut by 4 bases and J by 3 bases, with 12 bases left in between. This CDR3 comprises 14 residues. Germline V gene data show CDR1 as SGHTA and CDR2 as FQGTGA. CDR3 DNA sequence: TGTGCCAGCAGCTCCTCGGACGGGGACACTGAAGCTTTCTTT. Translated, it gives CASSSSDGDTEAFF.